This T cell receptor (beta chain) came from a study of blood T cell repertoires in COVID-19. Study summary: The United States, Italy and Spain provided the acute and convalescent COVID-19 samples. From T cells, B-cell-depleted T cells, or PBMCs came the material, which was cDNA or gDNA.

The CDR3 runs 14 residues. In germline, CDR1 is GTSNPN, CDR2 SVGIG (reference sequence). V lost 1 base and J lost 7; bases outside the gene matches: 5. Original handling: For nucleated cells, counts were estimated from reference gene primer amplification. TCRdb keeps only in-frame clones here, not all; method: immunoSEQ multiplex PCR. V, J and clone size were drawn from that table, and D and trimming were deduced from the DNA. This table has about 60,000 clones, about four fifths appearing once. This sequence originates from a human donor in a cohort sampled during active COVID-19. The chain recombines TRBV30 with TRBJ2-1; 9 bases align to TRBD2. The sample comprised peripheral blood. CDR3 DNA: TGTGCCTGGAGTGGGGGAGCGGGGGGTAATGAGCAGTTCTTC. Protein product: CAWSGGAGGNEQFF.